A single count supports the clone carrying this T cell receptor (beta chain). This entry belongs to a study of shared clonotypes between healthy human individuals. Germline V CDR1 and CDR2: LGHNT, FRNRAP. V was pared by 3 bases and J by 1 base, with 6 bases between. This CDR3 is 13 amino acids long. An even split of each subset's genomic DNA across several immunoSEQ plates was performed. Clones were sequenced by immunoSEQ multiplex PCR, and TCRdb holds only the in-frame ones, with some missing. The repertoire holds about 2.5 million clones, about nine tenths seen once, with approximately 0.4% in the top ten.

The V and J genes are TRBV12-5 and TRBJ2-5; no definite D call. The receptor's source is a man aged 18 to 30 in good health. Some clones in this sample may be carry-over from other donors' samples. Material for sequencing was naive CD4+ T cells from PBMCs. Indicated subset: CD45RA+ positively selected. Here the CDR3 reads CASGFSIQETQYF. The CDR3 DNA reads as TGTGCTAGTGGTTTTTCGATCCAAGAGACCCAGTACTTC.